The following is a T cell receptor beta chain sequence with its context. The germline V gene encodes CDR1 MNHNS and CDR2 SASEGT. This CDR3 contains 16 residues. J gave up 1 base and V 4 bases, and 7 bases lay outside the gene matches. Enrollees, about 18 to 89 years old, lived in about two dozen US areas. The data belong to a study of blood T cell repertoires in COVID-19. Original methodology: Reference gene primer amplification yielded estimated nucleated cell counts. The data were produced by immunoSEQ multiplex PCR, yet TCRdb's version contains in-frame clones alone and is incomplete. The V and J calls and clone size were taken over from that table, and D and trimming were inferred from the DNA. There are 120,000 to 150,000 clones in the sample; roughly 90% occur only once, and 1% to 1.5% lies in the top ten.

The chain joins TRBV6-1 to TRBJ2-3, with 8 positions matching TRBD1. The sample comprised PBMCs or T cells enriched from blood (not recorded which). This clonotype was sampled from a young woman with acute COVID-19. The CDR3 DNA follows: TGTGCCAGCAGTGCCGGCCCGGGACAGGGCACAGATACGCAGTATTTT. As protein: CASSAGPGQGTDTQYF.